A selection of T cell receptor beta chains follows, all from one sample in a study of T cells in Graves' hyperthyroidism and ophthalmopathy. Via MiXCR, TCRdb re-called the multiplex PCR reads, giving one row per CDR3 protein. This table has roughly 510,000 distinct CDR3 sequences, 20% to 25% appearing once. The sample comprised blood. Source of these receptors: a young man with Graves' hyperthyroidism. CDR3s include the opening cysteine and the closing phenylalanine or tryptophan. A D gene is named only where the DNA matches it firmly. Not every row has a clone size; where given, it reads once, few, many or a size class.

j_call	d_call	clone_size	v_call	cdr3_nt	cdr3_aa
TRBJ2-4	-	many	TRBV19	TGTGCCAGTAGTATCCAAGGGGGCAAAAACATTCAGTACTTC	CASSIQGGKNIQYF
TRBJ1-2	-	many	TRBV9	TGTGCCAGCAGCGTAGATAACCAACCCGTCTATGGCTACACCTTC	CASSVDNQPVYGYTF
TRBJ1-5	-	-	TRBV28	TGTGCCAGCAGTTATCGTTCATACAGCCTAATTAGCAATCAGCCCCAGCATTTT	CASSYRSYSLISNQPQHF
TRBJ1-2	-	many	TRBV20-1	TGCAGTGCTAGCGCCTTCGACAGCGGCTATGGCTACACCTTC	CSASAFDSGYGYTF
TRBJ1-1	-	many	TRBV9	TGTGCCAGCAGCACCCGGGCGGTTGCCGCCTCTGAAGCTTTCTTT	CASSTRAVAASEAFF
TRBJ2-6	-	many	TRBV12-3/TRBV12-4	TGTGCCAGCAGGGAGAGCTCTGGGGCCAACGTCCTGACTTTC	CASRESSGANVLTF
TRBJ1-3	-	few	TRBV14	TGTGCCAGCAGCCAAGAGGGAGGGTCATCCTCCTCTGGAAACACCATATATTTT	CASSQEGGSSSSGNTIYF
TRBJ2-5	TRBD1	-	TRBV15	TGTGCCACCAGCAGAGATACAGGGGGCTTAGAGACCCAGTACTTC	CATSRDTGGLETQYF
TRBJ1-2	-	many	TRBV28	TGTGCCAGCATCTCGGGGCAGGGGCCCACCCTGGGTGGCTACACCTTC	CASISGQGPTLGGYTF
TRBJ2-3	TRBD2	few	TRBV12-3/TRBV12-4	TGTGCCAGCAGTTTAGGGGAGGGGCTAGCGGGGTGGGGAGATACGCAGTATTTT	CASSLGEGLAGWGDTQYF
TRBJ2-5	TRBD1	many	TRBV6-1	TGTGCCAGCAGTATCCCGACAGGGGCAGGGGAGACCCAGTACTTC	CASSIPTGAGETQYF
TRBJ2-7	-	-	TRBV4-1	TGCGCCAGCAGCCAAGGGCCAACTAGGGAGCAGTACTTC	CASSQGPTREQYF
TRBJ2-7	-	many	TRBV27	TGTGCCAGCAGTAGGGCAGGGCTTTACGAGCAGTACTTC	CASSRAGLYEQYF
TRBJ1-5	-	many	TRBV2	TGTGCCAGCACTGCGACAGCTAGCAATCAGCCCCAGCATTTT	CASTATASNQPQHF
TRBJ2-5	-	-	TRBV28	TGTGCCAGCAGTTCAGGTCGGGAGTACCAAGAGACCCAGTACTTC	CASSSGREYQETQYF
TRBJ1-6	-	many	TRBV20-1	TGCAGTGCTAGAGATGATCATCAGGTCCGGTTGTATAATTCACCCCTCCACTTT	CSARDDHQVRLYNSPLHF
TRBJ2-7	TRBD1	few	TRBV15	TGTGCCACCAGTTCGGGACAGAAATTCGAGCAGTACTTC	CATSSGQKFEQYF
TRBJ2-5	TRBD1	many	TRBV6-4	TGTGCCAGCAGCCTTCGACAGGGGGAGGTGGAGACCCAGTACTTC	CASSLRQGEVETQYF
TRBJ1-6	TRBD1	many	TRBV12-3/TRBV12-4	TGTGCCAGCAGCCAATACAGGGGAAGTAATTCACCCCTCCACTTT	CASSQYRGSNSPLHF
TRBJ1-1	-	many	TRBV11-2	TGTGCCAGCAGCTCTCACACTGAAGCTTTCTTT	CASSSHTEAFF
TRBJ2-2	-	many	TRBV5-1	TGCGCCAGCAGCTTGTCGCGCAGGGATGGCGGGGAGCTGTTTTTT	CASSLSRRDGGELFF
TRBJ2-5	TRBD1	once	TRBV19	TGTGCGAGTAGTACACAGGGGACGCCTAGCGAGACCCAGTACTTC	CASSTQGTPSETQYF
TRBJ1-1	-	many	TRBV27	-	CASSFGQGAGLTFF